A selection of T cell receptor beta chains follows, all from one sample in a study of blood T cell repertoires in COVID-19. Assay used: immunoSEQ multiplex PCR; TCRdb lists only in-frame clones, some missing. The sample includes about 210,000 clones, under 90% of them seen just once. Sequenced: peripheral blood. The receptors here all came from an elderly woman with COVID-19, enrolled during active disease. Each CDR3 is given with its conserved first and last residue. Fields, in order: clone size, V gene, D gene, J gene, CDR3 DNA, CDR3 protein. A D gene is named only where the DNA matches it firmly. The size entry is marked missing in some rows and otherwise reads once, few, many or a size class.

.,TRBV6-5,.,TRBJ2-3,TGTGCCAGCAGACCAACAGGGACAGATACGCAGTATTTT,CASRPTGTDTQYF
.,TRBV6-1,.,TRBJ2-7,TGTGCCAGCAGTGACGGCTACGAGCAGTACTTC,CASSDGYEQYF
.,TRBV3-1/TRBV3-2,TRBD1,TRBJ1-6,TGTGCCAGCAGCAGCCGGGACAGGGGGAGAGAATCACCCCTCCACTTT,CASSSRDRGRESPLHF
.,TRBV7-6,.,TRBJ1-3,TGTGCCAGCAGCTTACTGCAGGGTGCTGGAAACACCATATATTTT,CASSLLQGAGNTIYF
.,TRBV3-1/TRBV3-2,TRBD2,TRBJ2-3,TGTGCCAGCAGCCAGGATTCTAGCGGGGGTTTGAATACGCAGTATTTT,CASSQDSSGGLNTQYF
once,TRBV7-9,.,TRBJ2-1,TGTGCCAGCAGCTTAGTATTGGCGGGGCTCAGGGATGAGCAGTTCTTC,CASSLVLAGLRDEQFF
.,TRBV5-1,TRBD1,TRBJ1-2,TGCGCCAGCAGCATCGGGACAGGGACCTATGGCTACACCTTC,CASSIGTGTYGYTF
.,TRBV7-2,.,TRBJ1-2,TGTGCCAGCAGCTCATACTCGAAGGAGGATGGCTACACCTTC,CASSSYSKEDGYTF
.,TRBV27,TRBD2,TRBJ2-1,TGTGCCAGCAGTGGACTACTAGCGGGGGGTGAGCAGTTCTTC,CASSGLLAGGEQFF
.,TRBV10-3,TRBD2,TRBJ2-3,TGTGCCATCAACTTAGCGGGGGGAATTCGAATTACAGATACGCAGTATTTT,CAINLAGGIRITDTQYF
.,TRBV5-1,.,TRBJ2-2,TGCGCCAGCAGCTTAGAGGGCCTAGCTGTGAACACCGGGGAGCTGTTTTTT,CASSLEGLAVNTGELFF
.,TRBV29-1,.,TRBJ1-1,TGCAGCGCCCTAAACACTGAAGCTTTCTTT,CSALNTEAFF
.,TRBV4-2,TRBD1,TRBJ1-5,TGTGCCAGCAGCCAAGGAGGAGGGGGCGGTCAGCCCCAGCATTTT,CASSQGGGGGQPQHF
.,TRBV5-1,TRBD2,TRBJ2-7,TGCGCCAGCAGCGTCTTGACTAGCGGGGGATCCTACGAGCAGTACTTC,CASSVLTSGGSYEQYF
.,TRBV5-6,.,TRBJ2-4,TGTGCCACCAAGCTTAGGGCCGCGGGCGATCCAAACATTCAGTACTTC,CATKLRAAGDPNIQYF
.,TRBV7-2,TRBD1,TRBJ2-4,TGTGCCAGCAGCCCGCAGTGGGGGACAGGGTATATATCGAACATTCAGTACTTC,CASSPQWGTGYISNIQYF
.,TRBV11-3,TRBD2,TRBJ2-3,TGTGCCAGCAGCCTCGGGACTAGCGGACGCACAGATACGCAGTATTTT,CASSLGTSGRTDTQYF
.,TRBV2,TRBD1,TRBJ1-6,TGTGCCAGCCTCCGGGACAGGGAATCACCCCTCCACTTT,CASLRDRESPLHF
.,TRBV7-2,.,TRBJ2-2,TGTGCCAGCAGCTTACGACAGGCTAACACCGGGGAGCTGTTTTTT,CASSLRQANTGELFF
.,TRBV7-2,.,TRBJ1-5,TGTGCCAGCAGCTTAGGGAGGGGAGAACAGCCCCAGCATTTT,CASSLGRGEQPQHF
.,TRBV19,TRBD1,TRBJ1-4,TGTGCCAGTAGTAAGGGGGCGCTTACTAATGAAAAACTGTTTTTT,CASSKGALTNEKLFF
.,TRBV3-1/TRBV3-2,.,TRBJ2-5,TGTGCCAGCAGCCAGGCGGGGGAGACCCAGTACTTC,CASSQAGETQYF
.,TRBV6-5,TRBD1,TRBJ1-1,TGTGCCAGCAGTCCCACCGGGACAGTTAACACTGAAGCTTTCTTT,CASSPTGTVNTEAFF
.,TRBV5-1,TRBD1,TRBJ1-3,TGCGCCAGCAGCTCGGCGACAGGGCCCGGAAACACCATATATTTT,CASSSATGPGNTIYF
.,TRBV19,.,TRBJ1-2,TGTGCCAGTAGTATGGGAGGGGTGAAGTCTGGCTACACCTTC,CASSMGGVKSGYTF
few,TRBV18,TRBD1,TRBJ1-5,TGTGCCAGCTCACCAACCGGGACAGGGGGCAATCAGCCCCAGCATTTT,CASSPTGTGGNQPQHF
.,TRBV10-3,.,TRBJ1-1,TGTGCCATCAGTGAACGGTCGCCTCCCGGAGCTTTCTTT,CAISERSPPGAFF
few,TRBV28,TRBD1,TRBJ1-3,TGTGCCAGCAGTCTGCAGGGGGTCTCTGGAAACACCATATATTTT,CASSLQGVSGNTIYF
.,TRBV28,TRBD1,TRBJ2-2,TGTGCCAGCAGAATACAGGGGATCAGGACCGGGGAGCTGTTTTTT,CASRIQGIRTGELFF
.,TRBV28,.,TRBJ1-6,TGTGCCAGCAGTTTTGGTCCGGAGGGAAAAGATTCACCCCTCCACTTT,CASSFGPEGKDSPLHF
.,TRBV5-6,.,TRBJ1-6,TGTGCCAGCAGCTCCTACAGGTTGCAGAATTCACCCCTCCACTTT,CASSSYRLQNSPLHF
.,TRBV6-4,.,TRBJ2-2,TGTGCCAGCACGCCGGGGATAAACACCGGGGAGCTGTTTTTT,CASTPGINTGELFF
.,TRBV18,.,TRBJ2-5,TGTGCCAGCCTCGGTGGACAGAGGCACGGCGTAAGACCCCAAGAGACCCAGTACTTC,CASLGGQRHGVRPQETQYF
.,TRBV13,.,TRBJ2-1,TGTGCCAGCAGCTACTTTGCGGGGGCCCCCCGGGGTGAGCAGTTCTTC,CASSYFAGAPRGEQFF
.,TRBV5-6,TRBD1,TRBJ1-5,TGTGCCAGCAGCTTGGGACAGGGGCACCCCAATCAGCCCCAGCATTTT,CASSLGQGHPNQPQHF
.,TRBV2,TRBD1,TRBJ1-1,TGTGCCAGCAAGGGGGCCGGACAGGGATCCATGAACACTGAAGCTTTCTTT,CASKGAGQGSMNTEAFF
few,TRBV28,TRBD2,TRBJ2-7,TGTGCCAGCAGTCAGCCTAGCGGGGGACTGTACGAGCAGTACTTC,CASSQPSGGLYEQYF
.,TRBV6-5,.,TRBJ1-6,TGTGCCAGCAGTTGGTTAACGGACAGCTATAATTCACCCCTCCACTTT,CASSWLTDSYNSPLHF
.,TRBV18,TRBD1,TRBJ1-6,TGTGCCAGCTCAATGGACAGGGCAGGTTCACCCCTCCACTTT,CASSMDRAGSPLHF
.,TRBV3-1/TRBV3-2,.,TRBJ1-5,TGTGCCAGCAGCCATTACGGTTGGGCCAGGGTGTGTCAGCCCCAGCATTTT,CASSHYGWARVCQPQHF
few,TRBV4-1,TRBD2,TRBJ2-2,TGCGCCAGCAGCCAAGGGACTAGCGGGGGGGCCTCCCCCGGCACCGGGGAGCTGTTTTTT,CASSQGTSGGASPGTGELFF
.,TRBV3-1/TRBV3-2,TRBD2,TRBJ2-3,TGTGCCAGCAGTAACCAAGCGGGGGGAGCAGGGGATACGCAGTATTTT,CASSNQAGGAGDTQYF
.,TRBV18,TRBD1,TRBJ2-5,TGTGCCAGCTCACTACGACAGGGGGGAGAGACCCAGTACTTC,CASSLRQGGETQYF
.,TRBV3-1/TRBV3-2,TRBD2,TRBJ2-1,TGTGCCAGCAGCTCCGGGGGGGGGCGGAATGAGCAGTTCTTC,CASSSGGGRNEQFF